This T cell receptor (beta chain) derives from a study of blood T cell repertoires in COVID-19. CDR3 length: 14 residues. CDR1 is ENHRY and CDR2 is SYGVKD in the germline V gene. V lost 5 bases and J lost 3; bases outside the gene matches: 3. Clones were read by immunoSEQ multiplex PCR, and TCRdb kept only the in-frame ones, dropping some. This table holds roughly 20,000 clones, roughly 87% found once. This receptor was identified in a human donor in a cohort sampled during active COVID-19. The donor label of this sample is uncertain. This chain connects TRBV10-3 to TRBJ2-5; 10 nucleotides match TRBD1. The specimen sequenced was peripheral blood. The CDR3 here is CAISSGTGEETQYF. DNA for the CDR3: TGTGCCATCAGTTCCGGGACAGGGGAAGAGACCCAGTACTTC.